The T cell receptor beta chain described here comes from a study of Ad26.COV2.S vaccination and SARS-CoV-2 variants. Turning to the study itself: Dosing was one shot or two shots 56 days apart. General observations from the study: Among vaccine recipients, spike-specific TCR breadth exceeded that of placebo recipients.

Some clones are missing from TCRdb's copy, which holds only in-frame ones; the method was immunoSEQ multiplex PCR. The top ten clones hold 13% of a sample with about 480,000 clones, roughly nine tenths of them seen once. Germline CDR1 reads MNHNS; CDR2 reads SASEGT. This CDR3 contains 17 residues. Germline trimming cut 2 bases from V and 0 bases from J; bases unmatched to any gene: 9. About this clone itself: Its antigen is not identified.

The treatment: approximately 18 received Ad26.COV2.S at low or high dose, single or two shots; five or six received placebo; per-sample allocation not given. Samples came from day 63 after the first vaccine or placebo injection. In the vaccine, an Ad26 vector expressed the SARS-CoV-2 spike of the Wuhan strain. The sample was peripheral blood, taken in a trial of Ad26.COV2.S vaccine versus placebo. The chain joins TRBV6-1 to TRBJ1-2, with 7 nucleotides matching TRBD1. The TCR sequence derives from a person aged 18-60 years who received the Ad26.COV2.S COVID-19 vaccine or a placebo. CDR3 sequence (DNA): TGTGCCAGCAGTGAACTCGTCAGGGGGAACGCTAACTATGGCTACACCTTC. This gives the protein CASSELVRGNANYGYTF.